Following are 17 T cell receptor beta chains from one sample sequenced in a study of blood T cell repertoires in COVID-19. Method: immunoSEQ multiplex PCR; TCRdb's copy keeps in-frame clones and lacks some. This sample has 250,000 or so clones, with 88% found just once. Sequencing was done on a sample of PBMCs or T cells enriched from blood (not recorded which). The receptor source for this set is a woman in her 30s who had been exposed to COVID-19.

This rearrangement joins TRBV19 to TRBJ2-5; D might be TRBD1 (7 bases). V lost 3 bases, J lost 5 bases, and 16 bases lay in between. CDR3 size: 15 residues. Germline V gene sequence: CDR1 LNHDA, CDR2 SQIVND (reference sequence). The CDR3 spells CASSIAGGSGETQYF. The DNA for the CDR3 is TGTGCCAGTAGTATTGCAGGGGGGTCCGGTGAGACCCAGTACTTC.

This chain links TRBV5-6 with TRBJ2-7; D possibly corresponds to TRBD1 (6 bases). CDR3 length: 13 amino acids. Trimming left V 3 bases short and J 1 base short, with 8 bases between. Germline CDR1 is SGHDT and CDR2 is YYEEEE. The CDR3 region is CASSSGQSYEQYF. The CDR3, as DNA: TGTGCCAGCAGCTCAGGACAGTCCTACGAGCAGTACTTC.

The genes are TRBV19 and TRBJ1-4; 7 nucleotides align to TRBD1. With V trimmed by 9 bases and J by 8 bases, 12 bases remained unmatched. This CDR3 region has 14 residues. Per germline, CDR1 LNHDA and CDR2 SQIVND (reference sequence). The CDR3 loop reads CASNQPRDREKLFF. DNA for the CDR3: TGTGCCAGCAACCAGCCCAGGGACAGAGAAAAACTGTTTTTT.

The chain combines TRBV29-1 with TRBJ1-2, with D possibly matching TRBD1 (6 bases). The V end was cut by 6 bases, the J end by 6 bases, with 11 bases between. This CDR3 has 11 amino acids. CDR1 SQVTM and CDR2 ANQGSEA come from the germline V gene. The CDR3 nucleotides read TGCAGCGTCGGACACAGGGATGGCTACACCTTC. Translation gives CSVGHRDGYTF.

J is TRBJ2-7 and V is TRBV12-5; 7 bases align to TRBD2. With V trimmed by 5 bases and J by 2 bases, 12 bases remained unmatched. The CDR3 extends over 16 amino acids. Germline V lookup: CDR1 LGHNT, CDR2 FRNRAP. As DNA, the CDR3 is TGTGCTAGTGGTACCGGGGGGAGGGACTCCGCCTACGAGCAGTACTTC. Protein: CASGTGGRDSAYEQYF.

V and J are TRBV28 and TRBJ2-2; D possibly corresponds to TRBD1 (5 bases). This CDR3 has 15 amino acids. CDR1 and CDR2 (germline): MDHEN, SYDVKM. V was shortened by 3 bases and J by 6 bases, with 14 bases between the two germline ends. The CDR3 protein is CASSFIAGPPGELFF. The CDR3 nucleotides are TGTGCCAGCAGTTTTATAGCAGGGCCGCCCGGGGAGCTGTTTTTT.

This chain joins TRBV11-2 and TRBJ2-5, with a tentative D call TRBD2 (5 bases). Looked up from germline, CDR1 is SGHAT and CDR2 is FQNNGV. V lost 0 bases and J lost 9, with 14 bases in between. The CDR3 sequence is 14 residues long. In DNA, the CDR3 is TGTGCCAGCAGCTTAGATCCGGGAAGTAGGGCCCAGTACTTC. It is translated as CASSLDPGSRAQYF. The full variable domain, completed using reference TRBV11-2 and TRBJ2-5, is EAGVAQSPRYKIIEKRQSVAFWCNPISGHATLYWYQQILGQGPKLLIQFQNNGVVDDSQLPKDRFSAERLKGVDSTLKIQPAKLEDSAVYLCASSLDPGSRAQYFGPGTRLLVL.

J is TRBJ2-7 and V is TRBV5-1; 7 bases fit TRBD1. CDR1 and CDR2 (germline): SGHRS, YFSETQ. The length of the CDR3 is 14 residues. Trimming took 3 bases from V and 7 from J; bases not matched to a gene: 10. CDR3 bases: TGCGCCAGCAGCTCTACCGGGACAGCTCAGGAGCAGTACTTC. Translated, it gives CASSSTGTAQEQYF.

The V and J genes are TRBV4-1 and TRBJ1-3; D gene uncertain. The germline CDR1 and CDR2 sequences are MGHRA and YSYEKL. The ends were cut back, 1 base at V and 3 bases at J, with 7 bases in the middle. The CDR3 runs to 14 residues. CDR3 sequence (DNA): TGCGCCAGCAGCCAAGGAGTATTTGGAAACACCATATATTTT. Amino acid sequence: CASSQGVFGNTIYF.

The chain has TRBV5-5 and TRBJ1-2; 7 bases are shared with TRBD1. Germline loops: CDR1 SGHKS, CDR2 YYEKEE (reference sequence). CDR3 length: 13 residues. The trim removed 5 bases at V and 6 bases at J, leaving 7 bases unmatched. The CDR3, as DNA: TGTGCCAGCAGTAAGACAGGGCTGGATGGCTACACCTTC. This translates into CASSKTGLDGYTF.

In this sample, this clone turned up once. The chain has TRBV27 and TRBJ2-5; 8 positions agree with TRBD2. V gave up 8 bases and J gave up 9 bases; unmatched junction bases: 17. Germline loops: CDR1 MNHEY, CDR2 SMNVEV (reference sequence). The CDR3 consists of 15 residues. The CDR3 DNA sequence: TGTGCCAGCGGACACTCGGGACTAGGAAACCGCGCCCAGTACTTC. It specifies CASGHSGLGNRAQYF.

This chain joins TRBV6-2 or TRBV6-3 and TRBJ2-3; D possibly corresponds to TRBD2 (5 bases). The V gene's germline CDR1 is MNHEY and CDR2 SVGEGT. Between the trimmed V and J ends, which lost 2 bases and 6 bases, there was a span of 12 bases. The CDR3 runs to 14 residues. CDR3 coding DNA: TGTGCCAGCAGTTACCCAAGAAGCGGTGATACGCAGTATTTT. Translation gives CASSYPRSGDTQYF.

The gene calls are TRBV19 and TRBJ2-3; 7 bases are shared with TRBD2. V gave up 5 bases and J gave up 2 bases; unmatched junction bases: 7. The germline V gene encodes CDR1 LNHDA and CDR2 SQIVND (reference sequence). CDR3 length: 15 residues. The CDR3 bases are TGTGCCAGTAGTTTACTAGCGACCCTCACAGATACGCAGTATTTT. The encoded protein is CASSLLATLTDTQYF. Full variable domain (missing parts from reference TRBV19 and TRBJ2-3): DGGITQSPKYLFRKEGQNVTLSCEQNLNHDAMYWYRQDPGQGLRLIYYSQIVNDFQKGDIAEGYSVSREKKESFPLTVTSAQKNPTAFYLCASSLLATLTDTQYFGPGTRLTVL.

The J gene is TRBJ2-7, the V gene TRBV30; TRBD1 is a possible D gene (5 bases). V was shortened by 3 bases and J by 2 bases, with 11 bases between the two germline ends. This CDR3 contains 13 residues. Germline V lookup: CDR1 GTSNPN, CDR2 SVGIG (reference sequence). The CDR3 loop is CAWRQGPTYEQYF. The DNA of the CDR3 is TGTGCCTGGAGGCAGGGTCCTACCTACGAGCAGTACTTC.

The V call is TRBV12-5, the J call TRBJ2-5; 9 nucleotides line up with TRBD1. There are 16 residues in the CDR3. Germline assignment: CDR1 LGHNT and CDR2 FRNRAP. V gave up 2 bases and J gave up 3 bases; unmatched junction bases: 7. This CDR3 reads CASGLTEWDREETQYF. CDR3 nucleotides: TGTGCTAGTGGTTTGACCGAGTGGGACAGGGAAGAGACCCAGTACTTC.

The chain uses TRBV3-1 (or the pseudogene TRBV3-2) and TRBJ2-7; 9 nucleotides align to TRBD1. V gave up 1 base and J gave up 6 bases; unmatched junction bases: 4. The CDR3 consists of 14 residues. Per the germline V gene, CDR1 is LGHDT and CDR2 is YNNKEL (reference sequence). The CDR3 nucleotides are TGTGCCAGCAGCCAAGCACAGGGGGCGGGCGAGCAGTACTTC. Amino acid sequence: CASSQAQGAGEQYF.

V and J are TRBV7-3 and TRBJ2-1; 9 positions match TRBD2. CDR3 length: 19 amino acids. The germline V gene encodes CDR1 SGHTA and CDR2 FQGTGA. Germline trimming cut 4 bases from V and 2 bases from J; bases unmatched to any gene: 15. DNA of the CDR3: TGTGCCAGCAGCTCATACATCATTAGGCGGGAGGGGACCTACAATGAGCAGTTCTTC. This gives the protein CASSSYIIRREGTYNEQFF.